This T cell receptor (beta chain) was profiled in a study of cytotoxic CD8 clonotypes in ibrutinib-treated CLL. Overall study findings and caveats: Public clonotypes occurred uncommonly; on treatment, they contracted or remained stable. Baseline levels were approached again at progression, after clonality had risen at ibrutinib response.

Sequenced by immunoSEQ multiplex PCR; TCRdb stores in-frame clones only, minus some. The profile shows about 70,000 clones, just over 90% of them singletons. The CDR3 extends over 16 amino acids. With 1 base clipped from V and 6 bases from J, the junction kept 9 bases outside the gene matches. Germline assignment: CDR1 SNHLY and CDR2 FYNNEI. Comments on this clone: Its target is unknown.

The chain carries TRBV2 and TRBJ2-1, with 7 bases aligning to TRBD2. The clonotype was recovered from a human donor with chronic lymphocytic leukemia. Sequenced material: PBMCs, taken after 12 months of ibrutinib treatment. The DNA for the CDR3 is TGTGCCAGCAGTGAAGGGGTTTGGACTAGTATCAATGAGCAGTTCTTC. Translating it yields CASSEGVWTSINEQFF.